These 12 T cell receptor beta chains came from one sample sequenced in a study of cytomegalovirus exposure and HLA in healthy donors. Use of 60 Vbeta and 13 Jbeta primers characterized the PCR. Using immunoSEQ multiplex PCR, the repertoire was profiled, and TCRdb retains in-frame clones only, with some absent. The table has about 180,000 clones, 77% seen once. Sequencing used PBMCs. These receptors came from a man younger than 30 in good health and CMV-seronegative.

The V call is TRBV30, the J call TRBJ2-1; perhaps TRBD2 as D (7 bases). The CDR3 has 12 residues. Germline values: CDR1 GTSNPN, CDR2 SVGIG (reference sequence). Trimming removed 5 bases at V and 14 bases at J, with 19 bases between. Here the CDR3 reads CAWATRGREEFF. The CDR3 bases are TGTGCCTGGGCGACAAGGGGGAGGGAAGAGTTCTTC.

CDR3 bases: TGTGCTAGTGGACGCGCTAGCGGGAGGGCTTACGAGCAGTACTTC. The encoded protein is CASGRASGRAYEQYF. The chain couples TRBV12-5 to TRBJ2-7; 12 nucleotides align to TRBD2. This CDR3 region has 15 residues. CDR1 is LGHNT, CDR2 FRNRAP, per germline. The J segment lost 4 bases and the V segment lost 6 bases, leaving 7 bases of the junction unmatched.

In its sample, this clone was seen a few times. This chain connects TRBV2 to TRBJ1-1, with D unclear. Trimming took off 5 bases at V and 5 bases at J, with 6 bases between the two ends. CDR1 is SNHLY, CDR2 FYNNEI, per germline. This CDR3 is built from 11 residues. The CDR3 region has the DNA TGTGCCAGCAGTTTTCGGACTGAAGCTTTCTTT. This sequence encodes CASSFRTEAFF.

This rearrangement joins TRBV5-4 to TRBJ1-2; D gene uncertain. V lost 2 bases and J lost 5, with 10 bases in between. The CDR3 is made up of 13 amino acids. Germline V gives CDR1 SGHNT, CDR2 YYREEE (reference sequence). CDR3 residues: CASSLLEEYGYTF. The CDR3 DNA reads TGTGCCAGCAGCTTACTAGAGGAGTATGGCTACACCTTC.

This sequence joins TRBV10-2 and TRBJ2-2, with TRBD1 matching over 8 bases. CDR1 is WSHSY and CDR2 is SAAADI in the germline V gene. The CDR3 loop spans 15 amino acids. J lost 7 bases, V lost 6 bases, and 10 bases had no gene match. Written as DNA, the CDR3 is TGCGCCAGCAGCCCCGACAGGGGATGGCGCGGGGAGCTGTTTTTT. Its protein product is CASSPDRGWRGELFF.

There are a few counts of this clone. This chain joins TRBV11-1 and TRBJ1-1; D uncertain. The length of the CDR3 is 14 residues. V lost 3 bases and J lost 4, with 12 bases in between. Looked up from germline, CDR1 is SGHAT and CDR2 is FQDESV (reference sequence). The CDR3 nucleotides are TGTGCCAGCAGCTTTTCGGCGGGGTTCACTGAAGCTTTCTTT. Protein product: CASSFSAGFTEAFF.

The rearrangement joins TRBV6-1 to TRBJ1-5; TRBD1 is a possible D gene (5 bases). Germline V gene sequence: CDR1 MNHNS, CDR2 SASEGT. The CDR3 length is 16 residues. The germline V and J ends were trimmed by 0 bases and 9 bases, with 18 bases remaining between them. This chain's CDR3 is CASSEASGLGSLPQHF. CDR3 nucleotides: TGTGCCAGCAGTGAAGCCTCGGGACTGGGCTCTCTGCCCCAGCATTTT.

The V and J genes are TRBV5-1 and TRBJ1-2, with 12 bases matching TRBD1. Losses at the gene ends were 1 base for V and 7 bases for J; bases not matched to a gene: 5. Germline V CDR1 and CDR2: SGHRS, YFSETQ. The CDR3 length is 15 residues. DNA for the CDR3: TGCGCCAGCAGCTTGCCGGGACAGGGGGCTGGTGGCTACACCTTC. It is translated as CASSLPGQGAGGYTF.

V gene TRBV4-2 combines with J gene TRBJ2-3, with TRBD2 matching over 8 bases. The CDR3 has 16 residues. The ends lost 1 base at V and 2 bases at J; junction bases unmatched: 5. Germline V gene lookup returns CDR1 LGHNA and CDR2 YNFKEQ. The CDR3 DNA reads as TGTGCCAGCAGCCAAGCCTCGGGGGGGCCCACAGATACGCAGTATTTT. This encodes CASSQASGGPTDTQYF.

The rearrangement links TRBV5-1 to TRBJ1-3, with TRBD1 identical over 8 bases. From germline, CDR1 is SGHRS and CDR2 YFSETQ. V gave up 4 bases and J gave up 3 bases; unmatched junction bases: 6. This CDR3 is 15 amino acids long. CDR3 region: CASSTRGQGGNTIYF. CDR3 sequence (DNA): TGCGCCAGCAGCACCAGGGGGCAAGGTGGAAACACCATATATTTT.

The chain has TRBV6-5 and TRBJ1-2, with TRBD1 matching 9 bases. V was clipped by 7 bases and J by 1 base; unmatched bases: 7. Germline CDR1 and CDR2: MNHEY and SVGAGI. The CDR3 extends over 15 amino acids. The CDR3 spells CASKGPGQGNYGYTF. The CDR3, as DNA: TGTGCCAGCAAAGGGCCGGGACAGGGTAACTATGGCTACACCTTC.

CDR3 DNA: TGTGCCAGCAGCCAGGGGGCGGTCAATGAGCAGTTCTTC. This codes for CASSQGAVNEQFF. The gene calls are TRBV5-4 and TRBJ2-1; 8 positions match TRBD1. Germline V gene lookup returns CDR1 SGHNT and CDR2 YYREEE (reference sequence). The V segment lost 4 bases and the J segment 6 bases; nucleotides outside the gene matches: 3. The CDR3 is 13 residues long.